These 4 T cell receptor beta chains originate from one sample sequenced in a study of tumor-infiltrating lymphocytes in primary liver carcinoma. Using a constant-region primer together with ProtoScript II reverse transcriptase, TCR beta cDNA was made from roughly 520 ng of total RNA. Three nested multiplex PCR rounds, a slightly modified ARM-PCR method, built the TCR beta libraries. In the first two PCR rounds, TRBV1-TRBV30 forward primers were paired with a C-beta reverse primer, and each round lasted approximately 9 cycles. TCRdb re-analysed the multiplex PCR reads in MiXCR, keeping a single row per CDR3 protein. This sample has tens of thousands of distinct CDR3 sequences, with around 80% found just once. Scientists recovered RNA and DNA together from approximately 20-30 mg of unsorted bulk tissue. Sample: tumor-adjacent normal liver tissue. Receptor source: a middle-aged man with primary liver carcinoma and hepatitis B virus infection.

This clonotype was seen ten or more times. At one boundary the junction diverges from the germline segment, which might be a read error. The chain joins TRBV7-9 to TRBJ1-6; D call uncertain. The CDR3 consists of 15 residues. Germline CDR1 is SEHNR and CDR2 is FQNEAQ (reference sequence). The CDR3 loop is CASGFSLGDNSPLHF. CDR3 bases: TGTGCCAGCGGCTTCAGCTTGGGCGATAATTCACCCCTCCACTTT.

This clonotype has a single count. The chain links TRBV12-5 to TRBJ2-7; D may be TRBD1 or TRBD2 (5 bases each). Germline lookup yields CDR1 LGHNT and CDR2 FRNRAP. The CDR3 extends over 13 amino acids. CDR3: CFGEGTGSYEQYF. The CDR3 nucleotides read TGTTTCGGTGAGGGGACCGGTTCCTACGAGCAGTACTTC. Complete variable domain (other parts from reference TRBV12-5 and TRBJ2-7): DARVTQTPRHKVTEMGQEVTMRCQPILGHNTVFWYRQTMMQGLELLAYFRNRAPLDDSGMPKDRFSAEMPDATLATLKIQPSEPRDSAVYFCFGEGTGSYEQYFGPGTRLTVT.

The rearrangement links TRBV6-2 or TRBV6-3 to TRBJ2-3, with D perhaps being TRBD1 or TRBD2 (5 bases each). The CDR3 loop spans 16 amino acids. CDR1 MNHEY and CDR2 SVGEGT come from the germline V gene. This chain's CDR3 is CTGSFLGRLGGNTQYF. The CDR3 DNA is TGTACCGGCAGCTTCCTAGGACGGCTTGGGGGAAATACGCAGTATTTT.

With respect to this clonotype: Given a much more abundant clone one base away, this may be a read error. The chain uses TRBV5-6 and TRBJ2-7; 7 bases match TRBD1. Germline CDR1 SGHDT, CDR2 YYEEEE. The CDR3 has 12 residues. The V gene end was trimmed by 6 bases and the J gene end by 6 bases; junction bases not matched to a gene: 6. The CDR3 loop reads CASNLTGSEQYF. Written as DNA, the CDR3 is TGTGCCAGCAATCTGACAGGGAGCGAGCAGTACTTC.